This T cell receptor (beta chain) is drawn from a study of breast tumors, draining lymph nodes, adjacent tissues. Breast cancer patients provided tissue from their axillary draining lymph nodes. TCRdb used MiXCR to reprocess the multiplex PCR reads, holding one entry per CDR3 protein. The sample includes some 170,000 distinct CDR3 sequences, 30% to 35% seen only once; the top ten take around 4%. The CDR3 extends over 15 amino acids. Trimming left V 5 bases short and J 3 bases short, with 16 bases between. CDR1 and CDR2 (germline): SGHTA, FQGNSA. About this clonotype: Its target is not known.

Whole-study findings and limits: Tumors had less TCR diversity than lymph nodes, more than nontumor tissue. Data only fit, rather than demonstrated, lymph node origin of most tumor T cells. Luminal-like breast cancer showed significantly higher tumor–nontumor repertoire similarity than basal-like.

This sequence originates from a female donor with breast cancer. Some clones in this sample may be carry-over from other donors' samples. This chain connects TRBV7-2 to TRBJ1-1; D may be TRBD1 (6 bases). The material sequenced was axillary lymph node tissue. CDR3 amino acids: CASSHGTFRHTEAFF. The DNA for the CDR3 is TGTGCCAGCAGCCACGGGACATTTCGTCACACTGAAGCTTTCTTT.